The rows below give T cell receptor beta chains drawn from one sample of a study of blood T cell repertoires in COVID-19. Sequenced by immunoSEQ multiplex PCR; TCRdb stores in-frame clones only, minus some. The sample has around 20,000 clones; about nine tenths are singletons. Sequences were obtained from peripheral blood. All receptors derive from a man aged 70 or older with active COVID-19. The CDR3 runs from the conserved cysteine through the conserved F or W. D genes are given only for firm matches. The size of a clone is reported for some rows only, either as once, few or many, or as a class for expanded clones.

V gene	clone size	J gene	D gene	CDR3 DNA	CDR3 protein
TRBV7-2	.	TRBJ2-3	.	TGTGCCAGCAGCTTAGATCGGACTAGCACAGATACGCAGTATTTT	CASSLDRTSTDTQYF
TRBV6-2/TRBV6-3	.	TRBJ1-1	TRBD1	TGTGCCAGCAGTGCCTCGGGCAGGGGGTACACTGAAGCTTTCTTT	CASSASGRGYTEAFF
TRBV27	.	TRBJ1-1	.	TGTGCCAGCAGCGGGATGTCGGATGAAGCTTTCTTT	CASSGMSDEAFF
TRBV4-3	.	TRBJ1-4	.	TGCGCCAGCAGCCAAGATCATGGTCCGCGGACAAATGAAAAACTGTTTTTT	CASSQDHGPRTNEKLFF
TRBV28	once	TRBJ1-6	TRBD1	TGTGCCAGCAGTCCGGGGACAGGGGGCGTACCCCTCCACTTT	CASSPGTGGVPLHF
TRBV2	.	TRBJ1-6	TRBD1	TGTGCCAGCACACCCGAGGGGGCATATTCACCCCTCCACTTT	CASTPEGAYSPLHF
TRBV29-1	.	TRBJ2-5	TRBD1	TGCAGCTTCCTGACAGGGGGAACGGTAGAGACCCAGTACTTC	CSFLTGGTVETQYF
TRBV7-9	few	TRBJ2-1	.	TGTGCCGGTCAAAGGGGGAATGAGCAGTTCTTC	CAGQRGNEQFF
TRBV2	.	TRBJ1-6	.	TGTGCCAGCAGTTTGGCACGGGGGAATTCACCCCTCCACTTT	CASSLARGNSPLHF
TRBV9	.	TRBJ1-1	.	TGTGCCAGCAGCGTACGGGAAGTGAACACTGAAGCTTTCTTT	CASSVREVNTEAFF
TRBV5-1	.	TRBJ2-5	TRBD2	TGCGCCAGCAGCCTGGGAGGGCAGCCAGTTCAAGAGACCCAGTACTTC	CASSLGGQPVQETQYF
TRBV18	.	TRBJ2-5	TRBD1	TGTGCCAGCTCCTCCTGGGGACAGGGGGAGACCCAGTACTTC	CASSSWGQGETQYF
TRBV7-9	.	TRBJ2-5	TRBD1	TGTGCCAGCAGCTTCGGAGCCAGGGGGCAGGAGACCCAGTACTTC	CASSFGARGQETQYF
TRBV5-4	.	TRBJ2-7	.	TGTGCCAGCAGCTTGGACCAGGGGAAGAGCTACGAGCAGTACTTC	CASSLDQGKSYEQYF
TRBV28	.	TRBJ1-4	.	TGTGCCAGCATCCAACAGGGTTGGGAAGAAAAACTGTTTTTT	CASIQQGWEEKLFF
TRBV30	.	TRBJ2-6	.	TGTGCCTGGAGTGTCCTCTCTGGGGCCAACGTCCTGACTTTC	CAWSVLSGANVLTF
TRBV7-7	.	TRBJ2-1	TRBD2	TGTGCCAGCAGCTTAAAAGCGGGGGGTTATAATGAGCAGTTCTTC	CASSLKAGGYNEQFF
TRBV9	.	TRBJ1-1	.	TGTGCCAGCAGCGTAGGGGGCGACACTGAAGCTTTCTTT	CASSVGGDTEAFF
TRBV4-2	.	TRBJ1-5	.	TGTGCCAGCAGCCACGAAGGGGGCAATCAGCCCCAGCATTTT	CASSHEGGNQPQHF
TRBV5-1	.	TRBJ2-3	.	TGCGCCAGCAGCTTGGCCGAGGTAGATACGCAGTATTTT	CASSLAEVDTQYF
TRBV28	.	TRBJ1-2	.	TGTGCCAGCAGCAAAAACTATGGCTACACCTTC	CASSKNYGYTF
TRBV5-1	.	TRBJ2-5	TRBD2	TGCGCCAGCAGCTATAGCGGGGGCAGTCAAGAGACCCAGTACTTC	CASSYSGGSQETQYF
TRBV9	.	TRBJ1-3	.	TGTGCCAGCAGCATTTCCTCGGGCTCTGGAAACACCATATATTTT	CASSISSGSGNTIYF
TRBV4-1	.	TRBJ2-5	.	TGCGCCAGCAGCCTGACAGCTCTCCAAGAGACCCAGTACTTC	CASSLTALQETQYF
TRBV6-2/TRBV6-3	.	TRBJ1-6	TRBD1	TGTGCCAGCAGTTACGATGCCGGGACAGTTAATTCACCCCTCCACTTT	CASSYDAGTVNSPLHF
TRBV2	.	TRBJ1-6	.	TGTGCCAGCAGTGAAGCGCTTGGGCCCGGCCTAAATTCACCCCTCCACTTT	CASSEALGPGLNSPLHF
TRBV19	.	TRBJ2-6	.	TGTGCCAGTAGTTTCAGGGACTCTGGGGCCAACGTCCTGACTTTC	CASSFRDSGANVLTF
TRBV13	.	TRBJ1-6	TRBD1	TGTGCCAGCAGCATCGGACAGGGGGTAAATTCACCCCTCCACTTT	CASSIGQGVNSPLHF
TRBV7-2	.	TRBJ1-3	.	TGTGCCAGCAGCTGGGGGACTACTTCTGGAAACACCATATATTTT	CASSWGTTSGNTIYF
TRBV9	once	TRBJ2-2	.	TGTGCCAGCAGCGGACACAACACCGGGGAGCTGTTTTTT	CASSGHNTGELFF
TRBV18	.	TRBJ2-2	.	TGTGCCAGCTCACGACATCCGAACACCGGGGAGCTGTTTTTT	CASSRHPNTGELFF
TRBV13	.	TRBJ1-1	TRBD1	TGTGCCAGCAGGCCGACAGGGGTTACTGAAGCTTTCTTT	CASRPTGVTEAFF
TRBV24-1	.	TRBJ1-2	TRBD1	TGTGCCACCAGTGATGGGGGGACAGGGTATGGCTACACCTTC	CATSDGGTGYGYTF
TRBV5-6	.	TRBJ1-2	.	TGTGCCAGCAGCTTGGGGCTTTCTGCTAACTATGGCTACACCTTC	CASSLGLSANYGYTF
TRBV3-1/TRBV3-2	.	TRBJ1-4	.	TGTGCCAGCAGCCAAGGGACGGGACTCCTTTATGAAAAACTGTTTTTT	CASSQGTGLLYEKLFF
TRBV28	.	TRBJ2-5	TRBD2	TGTGCCAGCAGTTTGGCTAGCGGGGGCGAGACCCAGTACTTC	CASSLASGGETQYF
TRBV28	.	TRBJ2-3	TRBD1	TGTGCCAGCACCGCCGGGACAGGGACAGATACGCAGTATTTT	CASTAGTGTDTQYF
TRBV9	.	TRBJ1-3	TRBD1	TGTGCCAGCAGCTCCCGACAGGGGGCTTATGGAAACACCATATATTTT	CASSSRQGAYGNTIYF
TRBV4-1	once	TRBJ1-5	TRBD1	TGCGCCAGCAGCCTTACGTCCGTCAGGGGGCCTCAGCCCCAGCATTTT	CASSLTSVRGPQPQHF
TRBV24-1	.	TRBJ2-7	TRBD1	TGTGCCACCAGTGACCACCGGACAGGGACCTACGAGCAGTACTTC	CATSDHRTGTYEQYF
TRBV14	.	TRBJ2-1	TRBD2	TGTGCCAGCAGCCGGGGACTAGCGGGAGTGGGGAATGAGCAGTTCTTC	CASSRGLAGVGNEQFF